This T cell receptor (beta chain) derives from a study of T cell responses to AZD1222 COVID-19 vaccine. CDR3 length equals 17 residues. The V and J ends lost 3 bases and 3 bases respectively, with 18 bases between them. Germline CDR1 LGHNA, CDR2 YNFKEQ. The table came from immunoSEQ multiplex PCR; TCRdb's copy has only in-frame clones and leaves some out. Here the sample spans around 100,000 clones, 70% to 90% being singletons. On this clone: The target antigen is unknown.

Study-level results: Spike-specific TCR breadth and depth were elevated following two AZD1222 doses.

The sequence came from an adult in good health. V usage is TRBV4-2 and J usage is TRBJ1-3; D is ambiguous. Sample: peripheral blood, taken on day 0 of AZD1222 vaccination. The DNA for the CDR3 is TGTGCCAGCAGCCAGGCTGTAGGAGGGCTCGGTGGAAACACCATATATTTT. Translation gives CASSQAVGGLGGNTIYF.